The clone carrying this T cell receptor (beta chain) was recorded many times. The data are from a study of early T cells in non-severe SARS-CoV-2 infection. Study-level background: Sequencing targeted bulk RNA from unsorted whole blood, leaving chains unpaired.

Individual cDNA molecules each received unique molecular identifiers attached to them. TCRdb reprocessed the 5' RACE reads with MiXCR, giving one entry per CDR3 protein. This table has some 54,000 distinct CDR3 sequences, over 7.5% appearing once. The CDR3 runs 17 residues. The germline V gene has CDR1 LGHNA and CDR2 YSLEER. J gave up 4 bases and V 0 bases, and 9 bases lay outside the gene matches. What was sequenced was whole blood. The sequence was obtained from an adult who was a healthcare worker with PCR-confirmed SARS-CoV-2 infection or an uninfected control (not recorded which). V and J are TRBV4-3 and TRBJ2-3; TRBD1 aligns across 8 bases. CDR3 sequence reads: CASSQDGPTGVADTQYF. CDR3 DNA sequence: TGCGCCAGCAGCCAAGATGGTCCGACAGGGGTTGCAGATACGCAGTATTTT.